Listed below are T cell receptor beta chains from one sample, sequenced in a study of T cells after yellow fever vaccination. From the 5' RACE reads, TCRdb called clonotypes with MiXCR, one entry per CDR3 protein. Of 360,000 or so distinct CDR3 sequences detected, 11% appear once; the ten largest clones hold more than 15%. The starting material was PBMCs, obtained on the day of the first yellow fever vaccination. These receptors were taken from a man between 18 and 29 years old who received the YFV17D yellow fever vaccine. CDR3s include the opening cysteine and the closing phenylalanine or tryptophan. The order of the fields is D gene, V gene, J gene, clone size, CDR3 protein, CDR3 DNA. D genes are given only for firm matches. Size values are once, few and many counts, or a class for expanded clones, and some rows have none.

D gene: TRBD1
V gene: TRBV29-1
J gene: TRBJ2-3
clone size: .
CDR3 protein: CSVRDRSTDTQYF
CDR3 DNA: TGCAGCGTTAGGGACAGAAGCACAGATACGCAGTATTTT

D gene: TRBD1
V gene: TRBV6-5
J gene: TRBJ1-2
clone size: .
CDR3 protein: CASSYSPGQGIGGYTF
CDR3 DNA: TGTGCCAGCAGTTACTCCCCCGGACAGGGAATTGGTGGCTACACCTTC

D gene: TRBD1
V gene: TRBV19
J gene: TRBJ1-5
clone size: .
CDR3 protein: CASSVIQGASNQPQHF
CDR3 DNA: TGTGCCAGTAGTGTGATCCAGGGGGCGAGCAATCAGCCCCAGCATTTT

D gene: .
V gene: TRBV19
J gene: TRBJ2-1
clone size: few
CDR3 protein: CASSIGQNNEQFF
CDR3 DNA: TGTGCCAGTAGTATCGGGCAAAACAATGAGCAGTTCTTC

D gene: .
V gene: TRBV11-2
J gene: TRBJ2-2
clone size: .
CDR3 protein: CASSPTGEDGELFF
CDR3 DNA: TGTGCCAGCAGCCCGACGGGGGAAGACGGGGAGCTGTTTTTT

D gene: .
V gene: TRBV7-2
J gene: TRBJ2-1
clone size: many
CDR3 protein: CASSRTDGRNEQFF
CDR3 DNA: TGTGCCAGCAGCCGCACGGACGGTAGGAATGAGCAGTTCTTC

D gene: TRBD2
V gene: TRBV6-2/TRBV6-3
J gene: TRBJ2-1
clone size: .
CDR3 protein: CASSSQAGNEQFF
CDR3 DNA: TGTGCCAGCAGCTCTCAAGCGGGGAATGAGCAGTTCTTC

D gene: .
V gene: TRBV7-9
J gene: TRBJ1-2
clone size: few
CDR3 protein: CASSPPVQNYGYTF
CDR3 DNA: TGTGCCAGCAGCCCACCGGTGCAAAACTATGGCTACACCTTC

D gene: .
V gene: TRBV6-2/TRBV6-3
J gene: TRBJ2-5
clone size: few
CDR3 protein: CASSPPLPRGETQYF
CDR3 DNA: TGTGCCAGCAGTCCTCCCCTCCCCAGGGGAGAGACCCAGTACTTC

D gene: .
V gene: TRBV20-1
J gene: TRBJ1-2
clone size: .
CDR3 protein: CSASERGGTDYGYTF
CDR3 DNA: TGCAGTGCTAGTGAGCGGGGGGGGACGGACTATGGCTACACCTTC

D gene: TRBD1
V gene: TRBV18
J gene: TRBJ2-1
clone size: few
CDR3 protein: CASSPTGGIDNEQFF
CDR3 DNA: TGTGCCAGCTCACCAACAGGGGGCATTGACAATGAGCAGTTCTTC

D gene: .
V gene: TRBV5-1
J gene: TRBJ2-1
clone size: many
CDR3 protein: CASSLADNEQFF
CDR3 DNA: TGCGCCAGCAGCTTGGCGGACAATGAGCAGTTCTTC

D gene: TRBD2
V gene: TRBV19
J gene: TRBJ2-3
clone size: many
CDR3 protein: CASSLRTSGGTDTQYF
CDR3 DNA: TGTGCCAGTAGTCTCCGGACTAGCGGGGGGACAGATACGCAGTATTTT

D gene: .
V gene: TRBV7-9
J gene: TRBJ1-5
clone size: few
CDR3 protein: CASSLAADYQPQHF
CDR3 DNA: TGTGCCAGCAGCTTAGCGGCCGATTATCAGCCCCAGCATTTT

D gene: .
V gene: TRBV5-1
J gene: TRBJ2-1
clone size: few
CDR3 protein: CASSRTGGTELQTGQFF
CDR3 DNA: TGCGCCAGCAGCCGCACGGGAGGGACAGAGCTTCAAACGGGGCAGTTCTTC

D gene: .
V gene: TRBV30
J gene: TRBJ2-7
clone size: .
CDR3 protein: CAWSVLLYEQYF
CDR3 DNA: TGTGCCTGGAGTGTTCTACTCTACGAGCAGTACTTC

D gene: .
V gene: TRBV4-3
J gene: TRBJ1-2
clone size: few
CDR3 protein: CASSQLVGLYGYTF
CDR3 DNA: TGCGCCAGCAGCCAATTGGTAGGGCTCTATGGCTACACCTTC

D gene: .
V gene: TRBV2
J gene: TRBJ1-4
clone size: few
CDR3 protein: CASSDSGSNEKLFF
CDR3 DNA: TGTGCCAGCAGTGATTCGGGATCTAATGAAAAACTGTTTTTT

D gene: TRBD2
V gene: TRBV5-1
J gene: TRBJ2-2
clone size: many
CDR3 protein: CASSPGLAENTGELFF
CDR3 DNA: TGCGCCAGCAGTCCGGGACTAGCGGAAAACACCGGGGAGCTGTTTTTT

D gene: TRBD1
V gene: TRBV3-1
J gene: TRBJ2-7
clone size: few
CDR3 protein: CASSRTGGAAYEQYF
CDR3 DNA: TGTGCCAGCAGCCGCACAGGGGGCGCGGCCTACGAGCAGTACTTC

D gene: .
V gene: TRBV6-2/TRBV6-3
J gene: TRBJ2-6
clone size: few
CDR3 protein: CASTSRGHSGANVLTF
CDR3 DNA: TGTGCCAGCACCTCCCGGGGTCACTCTGGGGCCAACGTCCTGACTTTC

D gene: .
V gene: TRBV12-3/TRBV12-4
J gene: TRBJ2-3
clone size: many
CDR3 protein: CASTMSGTDTQYF
CDR3 DNA: TGTGCCAGCACCATGTCCGGCACAGATACGCAGTATTTT

D gene: .
V gene: TRBV28
J gene: TRBJ1-4
clone size: few
CDR3 protein: CATAPGTTNEKLFF
CDR3 DNA: TGTGCCACCGCGCCGGGGACCACTAATGAAAAACTGTTTTTT

D gene: .
V gene: TRBV12-3/TRBV12-4
J gene: TRBJ1-3
clone size: few
CDR3 protein: CASSFYGRGMTGNTIYF
CDR3 DNA: TGTGCCAGCAGTTTTTATGGCAGGGGAATGACTGGAAACACCATATATTTT

D gene: .
V gene: TRBV10-1
J gene: TRBJ2-5
clone size: few
CDR3 protein: CASSESGGLLETQYF
CDR3 DNA: TGCGCCAGCAGTGAGTCGGGGGGTCTATTAGAGACCCAGTACTTC

D gene: .
V gene: TRBV6-5
J gene: TRBJ2-5
clone size: few
CDR3 protein: CASSYYGGGETQYF
CDR3 DNA: TGTGCCAGCAGTTACTACGGAGGGGGTGAGACCCAGTACTTC

D gene: .
V gene: TRBV7-6
J gene: TRBJ2-7
clone size: .
CDR3 protein: CASSLAGPDSYEQYF
CDR3 DNA: TGTGCCAGCAGCTTAGCAGGGCCAGACTCCTACGAGCAGTACTTC

D gene: .
V gene: TRBV19
J gene: TRBJ1-1
clone size: .
CDR3 protein: CASSIAGSGDRDTEAFF
CDR3 DNA: TGTGCCAGTAGTATAGCGGGGAGCGGGGATCGGGACACTGAAGCTTTCTTT

D gene: TRBD2
V gene: TRBV20-1
J gene: TRBJ2-1
clone size: many
CDR3 protein: CSAQPLAGAYNEQFF
CDR3 DNA: TGCAGTGCCCAGCCTCTAGCGGGGGCCTACAATGAGCAGTTCTTC

D gene: TRBD1
V gene: TRBV12-5
J gene: TRBJ1-1
clone size: .
CDR3 protein: CASGAGQGGRMNTEAFF
CDR3 DNA: TGTGCTAGTGGTGCGGGACAGGGGGGGAGAATGAACACTGAAGCTTTCTTT

D gene: .
V gene: TRBV15
J gene: TRBJ1-4
clone size: .
CDR3 protein: CATSRDQAFEKLFF
CDR3 DNA: TGTGCCACCAGCAGAGATCAGGCTTTCGAAAAACTGTTTTTT

D gene: TRBD2
V gene: TRBV9
J gene: TRBJ2-3
clone size: few
CDR3 protein: CASSLGLAGAPGDTQYF
CDR3 DNA: TGTGCCAGCAGCTTAGGACTAGCGGGGGCCCCGGGGGATACGCAGTATTTT

D gene: .
V gene: TRBV3-1
J gene: TRBJ2-6
clone size: .
CDR3 protein: CASSQDRGLGGANVLTF
CDR3 DNA: TGTGCCAGCAGCCAAGATCGGGGGCTTGGTGGGGCCAACGTCCTGACTTTC

D gene: TRBD2
V gene: TRBV5-1
J gene: TRBJ2-7
clone size: few
CDR3 protein: CASSALTSGSYEQYF
CDR3 DNA: TGCGCCAGCAGCGCCCTCACTAGCGGATCCTACGAGCAGTACTTC

D gene: TRBD2
V gene: TRBV12-3/TRBV12-4
J gene: TRBJ2-2
clone size: .
CDR3 protein: CASRGGTSGRSGELFF
CDR3 DNA: TGTGCCAGCAGGGGGGGGACTAGCGGGCGGTCCGGGGAGCTGTTTTTT

D gene: .
V gene: TRBV5-1
J gene: TRBJ1-6
clone size: .
CDR3 protein: CASSPSGDSDNSPLHF
CDR3 DNA: TGCGCCAGCAGCCCGTCCGGAGACAGTGATAATTCACCCCTCCACTTT

D gene: .
V gene: TRBV6-2/TRBV6-3
J gene: TRBJ1-5
clone size: few
CDR3 protein: CASSYPTASQPQHF
CDR3 DNA: TGTGCCAGCAGTTACCCCACGGCGAGTCAGCCCCAGCATTTT

D gene: .
V gene: TRBV11-2
J gene: TRBJ2-7
clone size: .
CDR3 protein: CASSSPGPGFRRQYF
CDR3 DNA: TGTGCCAGCAGCTCACCGGGACCGGGATTCAGGAGGCAGTACTTC

D gene: .
V gene: TRBV7-2
J gene: TRBJ2-3
clone size: few
CDR3 protein: CASSLRGGGITDTQYF
CDR3 DNA: TGTGCCAGCAGCTTAAGGGGGGGAGGGATCACAGATACGCAGTATTTT

D gene: TRBD2
V gene: TRBV7-3
J gene: TRBJ2-3
clone size: .
CDR3 protein: CASSSPRAGLSTDTQYF
CDR3 DNA: TGTGCCAGCAGCTCCCCCCGAGCGGGGCTTAGCACAGATACGCAGTATTTT

D gene: .
V gene: TRBV10-3
J gene: TRBJ2-7
clone size: few
CDR3 protein: CAIGRGLQTYEQYF
CDR3 DNA: TGTGCCATAGGAAGAGGATTACAGACCTACGAGCAGTACTTC

D gene: .
V gene: TRBV5-5
J gene: TRBJ2-7
clone size: few
CDR3 protein: CASSLANTVYEQYF
CDR3 DNA: TGTGCCAGCAGCTTGGCGAATACCGTCTACGAGCAGTACTTC

D gene: .
V gene: TRBV27
J gene: TRBJ1-5
clone size: few
CDR3 protein: CASSFGRDQPQHF
CDR3 DNA: TGTGCCAGCAGTTTCGGGAGAGATCAGCCCCAGCATTTT

D gene: .
V gene: TRBV27
J gene: TRBJ1-5
clone size: .
CDR3 protein: CASSLGGFHQPQHF
CDR3 DNA: TGTGCCAGCAGTTTGGGAGGGTTCCATCAGCCCCAGCATTTT

D gene: .
V gene: TRBV27
J gene: TRBJ1-6
clone size: .
CDR3 protein: CASSVRGGYYNSPLHF
CDR3 DNA: TGTGCCAGCAGTGTCCGTGGAGGGTACTATAATTCACCCCTCCACTTT

D gene: .
V gene: TRBV7-3
J gene: TRBJ2-5
clone size: .
CDR3 protein: CASSRLGLIQETQYF
CDR3 DNA: TGTGCCAGCAGCCGACTGGGCTTAATCCAGGAGACCCAGTACTTC

D gene: .
V gene: TRBV3-1
J gene: TRBJ2-5
clone size: once
CDR3 protein: CASSKEMGWTQTQYF
CDR3 DNA: TGTGCCAGCTCCAAGGAGATGGGATGGACACAGACCCAGTACTTC

D gene: TRBD1
V gene: TRBV6-5
J gene: TRBJ1-5
clone size: .
CDR3 protein: CASSSYRGQPQHF
CDR3 DNA: TGTGCCAGCAGTTCCTACAGGGGACAGCCCCAGCATTTT